This record concerns one T cell receptor (beta chain) sequence. V was trimmed by 9 bases and J by 6 bases, leaving 11 bases between them. CDR3 size: 12 residues. Germline-derived CDR1 and CDR2 are KGHDR and SFDVKD. The data were taken from a study of T cell repertoires in cytomegalovirus infection. Study in general: Public signatures in TCR beta pointed to CMV infection and matching HLA type.

TCRdb processed the reads anew with MiXCR; each CDR3 protein has one entry. The sample has 450,000 to 550,000 distinct CDR3 sequences, about 15% seen once. The receptor comes from a human donor in good health (CMV status not recorded). Some clones in this sample may be carry-over from other donors' samples. Sample: CD8+ T cells from PBMCs. This chain connects TRBV24-1 to TRBJ2-1; D may be TRBD2 (5 bases). The CDR3 region is CATGNEGNEQFF. The CDR3 bases are TGTGCCACCGGCAATGAGGGCAATGAGCAGTTCTTC.